This T cell receptor (beta chain) is from a study of cytomegalovirus exposure and HLA in healthy donors. Findings and limits, study-wide: Cytomegalovirus status was reportedly diagnosed by the classifier with high sensitivity and specificity. Most sequenced TCRs were rare (though some public TCRs occurred in many donors). According to a subsequent analysis, TCR clusters from the first cohort were inclined to appear together in the 120 or so validation repertoires.

On this clone itself: Its matching antigen is unknown.

Libraries were prepared by immunoSEQ multiplex PCR; TCRdb keeps only in-frame clonotypes and omits some of them. The sample lists approximately 70,000 clones, about 94% occurring once. Sequencing used PBMCs. This clonotype was sampled from a woman aged 18-29 years in good health and CMV-seronegative.

As DNA, the CDR3 is TGTGCCAGCAGATATGGGACAGGGTCGTACGAGCAGTACTTC. Translation gives CASRYGTGSYEQYF. The rearrangement links TRBV5-6 to TRBJ2-7, with 9 bases identical to TRBD1. The CDR3 spans 14 residues. Germline assignment: CDR1 SGHDT and CDR2 YYEEEE. V lost 5 bases, J lost 4 bases, and 7 bases stayed unmatched.